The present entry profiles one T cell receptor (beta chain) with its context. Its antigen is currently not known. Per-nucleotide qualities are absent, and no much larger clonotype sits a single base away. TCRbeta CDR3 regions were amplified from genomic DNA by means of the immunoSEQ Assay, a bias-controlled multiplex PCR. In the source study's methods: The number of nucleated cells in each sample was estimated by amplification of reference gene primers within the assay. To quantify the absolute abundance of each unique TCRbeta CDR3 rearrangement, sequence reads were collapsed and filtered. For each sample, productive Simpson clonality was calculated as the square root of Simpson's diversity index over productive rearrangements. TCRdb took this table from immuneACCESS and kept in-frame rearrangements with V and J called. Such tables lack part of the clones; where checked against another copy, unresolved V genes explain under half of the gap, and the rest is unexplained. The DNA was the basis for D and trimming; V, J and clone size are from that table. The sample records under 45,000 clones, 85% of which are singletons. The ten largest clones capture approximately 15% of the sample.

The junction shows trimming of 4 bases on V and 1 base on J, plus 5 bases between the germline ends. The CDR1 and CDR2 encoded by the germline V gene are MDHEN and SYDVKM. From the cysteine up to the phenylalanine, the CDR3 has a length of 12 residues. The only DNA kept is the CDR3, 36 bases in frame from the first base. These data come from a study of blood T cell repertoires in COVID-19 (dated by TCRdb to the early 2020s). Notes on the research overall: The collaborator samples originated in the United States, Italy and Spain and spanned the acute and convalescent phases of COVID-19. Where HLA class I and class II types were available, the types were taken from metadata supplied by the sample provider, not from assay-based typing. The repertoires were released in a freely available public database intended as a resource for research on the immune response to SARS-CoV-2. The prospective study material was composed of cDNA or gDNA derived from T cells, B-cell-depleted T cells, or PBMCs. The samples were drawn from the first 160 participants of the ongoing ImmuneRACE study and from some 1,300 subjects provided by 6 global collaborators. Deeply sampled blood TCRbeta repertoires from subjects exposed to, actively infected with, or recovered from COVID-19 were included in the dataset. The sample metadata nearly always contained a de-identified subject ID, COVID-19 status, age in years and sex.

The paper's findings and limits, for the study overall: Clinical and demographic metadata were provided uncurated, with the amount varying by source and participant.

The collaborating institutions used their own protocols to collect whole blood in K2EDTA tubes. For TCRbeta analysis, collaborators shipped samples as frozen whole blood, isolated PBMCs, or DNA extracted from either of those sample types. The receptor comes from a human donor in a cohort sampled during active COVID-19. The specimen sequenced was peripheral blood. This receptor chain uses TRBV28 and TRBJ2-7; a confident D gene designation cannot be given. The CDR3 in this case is CASSYTSYEQYF. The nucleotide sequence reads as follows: TGTGCCAGCAGTTACACGTCCTACGAGCAGTACTTC.